Described below is a single T cell receptor beta chain sequence and its context. Assay used: immunoSEQ multiplex PCR; TCRdb lists only in-frame clones, some missing. The table lists about 21,000 clones, around 85% of them singletons, with approximately 15% in the top ten. This sample stems from a study of T cells in localized non-small cell lung cancer. Per the germline V gene, CDR1 is MDHEN and CDR2 is SYDVKM. The CDR3 has 13 residues. V gave up 3 bases and J gave up 3 bases, with 7 bases separating them. The origin of this receptor is a woman aged 35 to 70 with stage II squamous cell lung carcinoma. This rearrangement joins TRBV28 to TRBJ2-3; D remains unclear. The sequencing here drew on PBMCs, taken before any cancer treatment. Written as DNA, the CDR3 is TGTGCCAGCAGTTTCGGGTCGACAGATACGCAGTATTTT. Translating it yields CASSFGSTDTQYF.